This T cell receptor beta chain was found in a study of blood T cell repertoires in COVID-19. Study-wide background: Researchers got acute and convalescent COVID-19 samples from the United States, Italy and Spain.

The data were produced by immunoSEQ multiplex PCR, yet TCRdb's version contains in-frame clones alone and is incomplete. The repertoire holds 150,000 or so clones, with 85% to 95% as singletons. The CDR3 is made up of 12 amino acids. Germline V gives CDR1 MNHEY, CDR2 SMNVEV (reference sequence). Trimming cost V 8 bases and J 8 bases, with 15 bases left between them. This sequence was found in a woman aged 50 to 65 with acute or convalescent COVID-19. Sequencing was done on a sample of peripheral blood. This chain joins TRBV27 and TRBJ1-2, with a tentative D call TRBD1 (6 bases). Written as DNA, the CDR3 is TGTGCCAGCGGAACGGGACAAACAGGCTACACCTTC. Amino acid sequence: CASGTGQTGYTF.